The 14 T cell receptor beta chains presented below share a single source sample, sequenced in a study of blood T cells in healthy people across ages. Next came a second PCR, run for about 6 to 12 cycles, which used a sample-barcoded 5' primer along with a J-beta primer mix. Each CDR3 protein is one row after TCRdb ran MiXCR on the 5' RACE reads. The sample yields hundreds of thousands of distinct CDR3 sequences, 22% seen once. The sequencing input was blood. The receptors come from a man between 65 and 85 years old in good health.

This clonotype was counted between two and nine times. Germline and junction disagree at one end, which may indicate a read error. The chain carries TRBV28 and TRBJ1-1; TRBD1 aligns across 10 bases. The CDR3 sequence is 14 residues long. Looked up from germline, CDR1 is MDHEN and CDR2 is SYDVKM. In nucleotides, the CDR3 is TGTGCCAGCGTGACAGGGGGCCTGAACACTGAAGCCTTCTTT. It translates to CASVTGGLNTEAFF.

This clonotype showed up just a few times. The chain employs TRBV19 and TRBJ1-2, with a weak D call TRBD1 (5 bases). Trimming cost V 3 bases and J 5 bases, with 10 bases left between them. Germline assignment: CDR1 LNHDA and CDR2 SQIVND (reference sequence). The CDR3 loop spans 13 amino acids. In DNA form, the CDR3 reads TGTGCCAGTAGTATGCCAGGGCGGTATGGCTACACCTTC. Translating gives CASSMPGRYGYTF.

In this sample, this clonotype turned up a few times. The chain joins TRBV28 to TRBJ1-1; possibly TRBD1 for D (5 bases). Germline V gives CDR1 MDHEN, CDR2 SYDVKM. The length of the CDR3 is 13 residues. The V gene lost 2 bases and the J gene lost 6 bases, with 10 bases spanning the gap. CDR3 protein: CASSLVPRAEAFF. DNA of the CDR3: TGTGCCAGCAGTTTAGTTCCCAGGGCTGAAGCTTTCTTT.

This clonotype occurred many times. The chain employs TRBV20-1 and TRBJ1-1, with unresolved D. Trimming took 4 bases from V and 0 from J, leaving 15 bases between them. The CDR3 has 15 amino acids. Germline V gene data show CDR1 as DFQATT and CDR2 as SNEGSKA (reference sequence). The CDR3 region has the DNA TGCAGTGCTAAAATCCAGCTGGAATTGAACACTGAAGCTTTCTTT. Translated: CSAKIQLELNTEAFF.

This clonotype came up a few times. The V and J genes are TRBV29-1 and TRBJ1-3; D gene uncertain. Trimming cost V 4 bases and J 2 bases, with 9 bases left between them. The length of the CDR3 is 13 residues. The germline CDR1 and CDR2 sequences are SQVTM and ANQGSEA. CDR3 amino acids: CSVGTSAGNTIYF. The CDR3 bases are TGCAGCGTTGGTACTAGCGCTGGAAACACCATATATTTT. Variable domain in full (rest from reference TRBV29-1 and TRBJ1-3): SAVISQKPSRDICQRGTSLTIQCQVDSQVTMMFWYRQQPGQSLTLIATANQGSEATYESGFVIDKFPISRPNLTFSTLTVSNMSPEDSSIYLCSVGTSAGNTIYFGEGSWLTVV.

This clonotype was counted between two and nine times. The chain joins TRBV18 to TRBJ2-5; TRBD1 agrees at 7 bases. The germline V gene has CDR1 KGHSH and CDR2 LQKENI. This CDR3 spans 18 amino acids. With V trimmed by 6 bases and J by 5 bases, 21 bases remained unmatched. CDR3 sequence (DNA): TGTGCCAGCTCGCCTACAGGACTTGGGCAGGGGGTCGTGGAGACCCAGTACTTC. The encoded protein is CASSPTGLGQGVVETQYF.

The CDR3 is CASSPQAGTGAVSYGYTF. The CDR3 nucleotides read TGTGCCAGCAGCCCCCAGGCCGGGACAGGGGCAGTCTCCTATGGCTACACCTTC. The rearrangement links TRBV7-6 to TRBJ1-2, with TRBD1 matching 10 bases. Germline values: CDR1 SGHVS, CDR2 FNYEAQ. The CDR3 totals 18 residues. The trim removed 5 bases at V and 4 bases at J, leaving 16 bases unmatched.

This clonotype was observed a handful of times. This chain links TRBV25-1 with TRBJ2-1, with TRBD2 identical over 9 bases. This CDR3 spans 16 amino acids. Germline lookup yields CDR1 MGHDK and CDR2 SYGVNS. V gave up 6 bases and J gave up 9 bases; unmatched junction bases: 15. CDR3 nucleotide sequence: TGTGCCAGCAGCTCGTCGGGGGCGGGAGGGTACCTTGAGCAGTTCTTC. Residues: CASSSSGAGGYLEQFF.

The genes are TRBV7-6 and TRBJ2-1, with D possibly matching TRBD1 (6 bases). This CDR3 has 13 residues. Germline V gene lookup returns CDR1 SGHVS and CDR2 FNYEAQ. V lost 2 bases to trimming and J lost 15 bases, with 17 bases between them. The CDR3 spells CASSLSKQGDTFF. DNA of the CDR3: TGTGCCAGCAGCTTATCGAAACAGGGTGATACGTTCTTC.

This chain connects TRBV20-1 to TRBJ2-3, with 10 positions matching TRBD2. Germline V gene lookup returns CDR1 DFQATT and CDR2 SNEGSKA (reference sequence). The CDR3 is 15 residues long. V dropped 6 bases and J dropped 8; count of bases not matched to a gene: 14. CDR3 coding DNA: TGCAGTGCCAAACCACCGGGACTAGCGCCTGTTACGCAGTATTTT. Protein product: CSAKPPGLAPVTQYF.

Concerning this clonotype itself: The junction does not match germline at one end; this may be a read error. This chain uses TRBV12-3 or TRBV12-4 with TRBJ1-2; TRBD1 is a possible D gene (5 bases). This CDR3 is 13 amino acids long. DNA of the CDR3: TGTGTCAGCAGTTTTAGAACAGGCAATGGCTACACCTTC. It is translated as CVSSFRTGNGYTF.

This chain uses TRBV10-3 with TRBJ1-1; D is undetermined. Germline V gene data show CDR1 as ENHRY and CDR2 as SYGVKD. This CDR3 region has 14 residues. V lost 0 bases and J 4 bases, leaving 9 bases between the germline ends. Here the CDR3 reads CAISESLQPTEAFF. Written as DNA, the CDR3 is TGTGCCATCAGTGAGTCACTTCAGCCCACTGAAGCTTTCTTT.

A single count supports this clonotype. The J gene is TRBJ2-2, the V gene TRBV7-2; D ambiguous. CDR1 is SGHTA, CDR2 FQGNSA, per germline. The CDR3 is 16 amino acids. Trimming cost V 7 bases and J 5 bases, with 20 bases left between them. DNA of the CDR3: TGTGCCAGCACCATGACGTGGGCCGTTGGGACCGGGGAGCTGTTTTTT. Translated: CASTMTWAVGTGELFF.

This clonotype was recorded a few times. The V and J genes are TRBV6-2 or TRBV6-3 and TRBJ2-5; 9 nucleotides align to TRBD2. The end of the DNA fits TRBJ2-1 better, so the J call may be wrong. CDR1 and CDR2 from the germline V gene are MNHEY and SVGEGT. This CDR3 is 16 amino acids long. CDR3 sequence: CASSYGGSGGSNEQFF. DNA for the CDR3: TGTGCCAGCAGTTACGGCGGTAGCGGGGGATCCAATGAGCAGTTCTTC.